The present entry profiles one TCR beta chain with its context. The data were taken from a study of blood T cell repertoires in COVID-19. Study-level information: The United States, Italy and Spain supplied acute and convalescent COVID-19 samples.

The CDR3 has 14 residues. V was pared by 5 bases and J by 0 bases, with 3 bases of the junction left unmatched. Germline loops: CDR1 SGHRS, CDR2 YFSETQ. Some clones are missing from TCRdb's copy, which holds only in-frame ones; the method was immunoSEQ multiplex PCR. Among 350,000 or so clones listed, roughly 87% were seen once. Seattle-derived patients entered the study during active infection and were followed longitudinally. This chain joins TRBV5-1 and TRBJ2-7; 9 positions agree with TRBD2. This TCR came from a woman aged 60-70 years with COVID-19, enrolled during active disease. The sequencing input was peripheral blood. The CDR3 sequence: CASRSSGASYEQYF. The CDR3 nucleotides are TGCGCCAGCAGGTCTAGCGGGGCCTCCTACGAGCAGTACTTC.